The rows below give T cell receptor beta chains drawn from one sample of a study of CD8 T cells in ankylosing spondylitis. TCRdb fed the 5' RACE reads into MiXCR, producing one record per CDR3 protein. The sample holds 800,000 to 900,000 distinct CDR3 sequences, 12% seen once. The specimen was blood, either unsorted or a sorted T cell fraction (not recorded which). The receptor source for this set is a male donor with ankylosing spondylitis. Both conserved end residues are part of each CDR3. The order of the fields is J gene, V gene, clone size, D gene, CDR3 DNA, CDR3 protein. The D gene is left open where the match is weak. Only part of the rows carry a size: once, few, many, or a class if the clone is expanded.

TRBJ2-3 TRBV20-1 few NA TGCGGACAAGATATGGCTATATCTGATACGCAGTATTTT CGQDMAISDTQYF
TRBJ1-2 TRBV4-3 few NA TGCGCCAGCAGCCAAGATCCCGCCAGGGTAACTGGCTACACCTTC CASSQDPARVTGYTF
TRBJ1-1 TRBV6-5 NA NA TGTGCCAGCAGTTACGTTGATGGGGGCAACACTGAAGCTTTCTTT CASSYVDGGNTEAFF
TRBJ2-1 TRBV29-1 many TRBD2 TGCAGCGTGGGGGGGACGATGGGCAATGAGCAGTTCTTC CSVGGTMGNEQFF
TRBJ2-7 TRBV29-1 NA NA TGCAGCGCCCGAAATAGGCGGGACCCGCAGTACTTC CSARNRRDPQYF
TRBJ2-3 TRBV5-1 few TRBD2 TGCGCCAGCAGCCGGAGAGCGGGAGGGCCGACAGATACGCAGTATTTT CASSRRAGGPTDTQYF
TRBJ1-1 TRBV20-1 NA NA TGCAGTGCTAGACCACCGGACACGACTGAAGCTTTCTTT CSARPPDTTEAFF
TRBJ1-5 TRBV29-1 few NA TGCAGCGTAACCACAGATAGCAATCAGCCCCAGCATTTT CSVTTDSNQPQHF
TRBJ1-1 TRBV30 many NA TGTGCCTGGAGTAGGGGGTTGAACACTGAAGCTTTCTTT CAWSRGLNTEAFF
TRBJ1-5 TRBV4-2 few NA TGTGCCAGCAGCCAAGATAGATTGAGTGCACGGCCCCAGCATTTT CASSQDRLSARPQHF
TRBJ2-3 TRBV28 NA NA TGTGCCAGCAGCCCCTGGGCAGCGCCAGATACGCAGTATTTT CASSPWAAPDTQYF
TRBJ2-3 TRBV5-1 NA TRBD1 TGCGCCAGCAGCCCAGGTTGGGACAGAAGCACAGATACGCAGTATTTT CASSPGWDRSTDTQYF
TRBJ2-7 TRBV20-1 few NA TGCAGTGCCGCTTCCACTTTCTACGAGCAGTACTTC CSAASTFYEQYF
TRBJ2-5 TRBV14 NA NA TGTGCCAGCAGCCAAATGGACCAAGAGACCCAGTACTTC CASSQMDQETQYF